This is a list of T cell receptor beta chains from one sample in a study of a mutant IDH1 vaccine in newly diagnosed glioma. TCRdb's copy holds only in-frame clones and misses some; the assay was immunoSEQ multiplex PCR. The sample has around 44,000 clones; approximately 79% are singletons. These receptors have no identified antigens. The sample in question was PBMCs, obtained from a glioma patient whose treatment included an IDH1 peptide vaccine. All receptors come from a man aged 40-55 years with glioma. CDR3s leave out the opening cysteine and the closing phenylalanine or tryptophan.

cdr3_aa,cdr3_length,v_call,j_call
ASSYSGRDNSPLH,13,TRBV6-6,TRBJ1-6
ASRIRSTDTQY,11,TRBV7-9,TRBJ2-3
ASSYEGGSTDTQY,13,TRBV6-5,TRBJ2-3
ASSLKAGGPTGSTGELF,17,TRBV7-2,TRBJ2-2
ASSPQYEQY,9,TRBV7-2,TRBJ2-7
ASSEVGWATNEKLF,14,TRBV2,TRBJ1-4
ASSHPGTYRAEQF,13,TRBV4-1,TRBJ2-1
ASSRDATNEKLF,12,TRBV18,TRBJ1-4
ASSLVAGRTGELF,13,TRBV7-9,TRBJ2-2
ASSELLGNYGYT,12,TRBV25-1,TRBJ1-2
ASSLAPRGRGTEAF,14,TRBV7-8,TRBJ1-1
AIHRSEQY,8,TRBV6-1,TRBJ2-7
ASSSQTNTEAF,11,TRBV7-8,TRBJ1-1